Sequencing of this T cell receptor (beta chain) was carried out in a study of T cell repertoires in cytomegalovirus infection. Study-level results: Clonotype analysis showed dominance of the ex vivo response by HLA-C-restricted CMV-specific TCR beta clonotypes.

One entry per CDR3 protein results from TCRdb running MiXCR on the reads. The sample lists more than 350,000 distinct CDR3 sequences; approximately 32% were seen once. With regard to this clonotype: Its antigen is not identified.

Trimming pared 4 bases from V and 2 bases from J, leaving 14 bases between. This CDR3 region has 16 residues. CDR1 is KGHDR and CDR2 is SFDVKD in the germline V gene. This sequence joins TRBV24-1 and TRBJ2-1; D ambiguous. This sequence was found in a human donor in good health (CMV status not recorded). Some clones in this sample may be carry-over from other donors' samples. Sequenced material: PBMCs. CDR3 DNA sequence: TGTGCCACCAGTGACCCCCGACACCGTACCTACAATGAGCAGTTCTTC. As protein: CATSDPRHRTYNEQFF.